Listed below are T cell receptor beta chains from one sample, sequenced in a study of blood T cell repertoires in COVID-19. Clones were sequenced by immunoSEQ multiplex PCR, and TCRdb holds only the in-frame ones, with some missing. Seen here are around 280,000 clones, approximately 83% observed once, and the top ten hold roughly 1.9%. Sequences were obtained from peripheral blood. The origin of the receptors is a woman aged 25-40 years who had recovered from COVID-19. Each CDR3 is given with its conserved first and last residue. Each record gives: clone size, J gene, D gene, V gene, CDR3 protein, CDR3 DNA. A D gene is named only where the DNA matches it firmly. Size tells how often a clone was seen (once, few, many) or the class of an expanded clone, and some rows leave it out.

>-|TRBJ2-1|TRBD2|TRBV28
CASSGLEGLGSYNEQFF
TGTGCCAGCAGCGGACTAGAGGGGTTGGGCTCCTACAATGAGCAGTTCTTC
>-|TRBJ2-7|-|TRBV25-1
CASSEFSRQQYF
TGTGCCAGCAGTGAATTTAGCAGACAGCAGTACTTC
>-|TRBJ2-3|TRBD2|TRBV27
CASSFPGREGDTQYF
TGTGCCAGCAGTTTCCCCGGGAGGGAAGGAGATACGCAGTATTTT
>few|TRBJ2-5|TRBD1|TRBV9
CASSPGQDETQYF
TGTGCCAGCAGTCCGGGACAGGATGAGACCCAGTACTTC
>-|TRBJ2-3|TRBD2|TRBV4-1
CASGLAGAGTDTQYF
TGCGCCAGCGGACTAGCGGGGGCGGGCACAGATACGCAGTATTTT
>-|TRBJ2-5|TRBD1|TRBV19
CASRRTGLETQYF
TGTGCCAGTAGGAGGACAGGGCTCGAGACCCAGTACTTC
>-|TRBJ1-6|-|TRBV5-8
CASSSQTDSPLHF
TGTGCCAGCAGCAGCCAGACAGATTCACCCCTCCACTTT
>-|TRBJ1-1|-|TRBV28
CASSFLNTEAFF
TGTGCCAGCAGTTTCTTGAACACTGAAGCTTTCTTT
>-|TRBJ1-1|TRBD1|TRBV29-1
CSVFTGVGSNTEAFF
TGCAGCGTTTTTACAGGGGTGGGATCGAACACTGAAGCTTTCTTT
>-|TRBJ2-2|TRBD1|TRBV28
CASRRDRDTGELFF
TGTGCCAGCCGCCGGGACAGGGACACCGGGGAGCTGTTTTTT
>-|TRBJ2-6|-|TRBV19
CASSTLNTGANVLTF
TGTGCCAGTAGTACACTAAACACTGGGGCCAACGTCCTGACTTTC
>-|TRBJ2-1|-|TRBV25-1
CASSERGGGNEQFF
TGTGCCAGCAGTGAGAGAGGGGGGGGAAATGAGCAGTTCTTC
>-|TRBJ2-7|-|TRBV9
CASSVEPDSPYEQYF
TGTGCCAGCAGCGTAGAACCTGACAGCCCCTACGAGCAGTACTTC
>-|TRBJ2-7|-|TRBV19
CATKGPSYEQYF
TGTGCCACCAAGGGGCCTTCCTACGAGCAGTACTTC
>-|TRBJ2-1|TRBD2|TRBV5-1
CASRFGLAGGRSYNEQFF
TGCGCCAGCAGATTCGGACTAGCGGGGGGGCGCTCCTACAATGAGCAGTTCTTC